This T cell receptor beta chain was retrieved from a study of blood T cells in healthy people across ages. The second PCR ran roughly 7 to 12 cycles with a sample-barcoded 5' primer and J-beta primers. TCRdb reanalysed the 5' RACE reads using MiXCR and keeps one entry per CDR3 protein. Of roughly 1.6 million distinct CDR3 sequences listed, about 31% were seen once; the top ten hold 11%. This clonotype showed up just a few times. Its target is unknown. J was trimmed by 14 bases and V by 4 bases; bases with no gene match: 9. The CDR3 runs to 13 residues. Germline loops: CDR1 SGHVS, CDR2 FNYEAQ. Findings of the study overall: Naive and antigen-experienced cells were not separated, limiting conclusive comparison.

This receptor was taken from a woman aged 25 to 39 in good health. This chain joins TRBV7-6 and TRBJ2-3, with 10 bases identical to TRBD1. Sequenced sample: blood. CDR3 region: CASSSRPGQGLYF. The DNA of the CDR3 is TGTGCCAGCAGCTCTCGGCCGGGACAGGGGCTGTATTTT.